This T cell receptor beta chain derives from a study of CXCR3-negative and CXCR3-positive naive CD8 T cells. In the case of this clonotype: Its matching antigen is unknown.

Carrying UMI labels, the TRB cDNA libraries were prepared through 5' RACE. TCRdb re-called the 5' RACE reads; one entry per CDR3 protein, DNA not given. The clone table shows some 7,600 distinct CDR3 sequences, with the ten largest holding around 1.6%. Study findings and constraints: The TRB CDR3s that CXCR3-positive naive cells carried were more hydrophobic than those of CXCR3-negative naive cells. Naive CXCR3-positive and CXCR3-negative cells shared TRBV-TRBJ usage; memory cells diverged.

The CDR3 loop spans 15 amino acids. Germline loops: CDR1 MNHEY, CDR2 SVGAGI. Researchers sorted some 270,000 cells of each CD8+ T cell subset in triplicate. CD45RO-CCR7+CD27+CD95- expression identified naive CD8+ T cells. Sequenced input: naive CXCR3+ CD8+ T cells from blood. Subset defined: CD45RO-CCR7+CD27+CD95- naive CD8+ T cells expressing CXCR3 (TNR3+). This receptor was obtained from a human donor in good health. Some clones in this sample may be carry-over from other donors' samples. The gene calls are TRBV6-5 and TRBJ1-1. CDR3 sequence: CASSYSDDGTTEAFF.